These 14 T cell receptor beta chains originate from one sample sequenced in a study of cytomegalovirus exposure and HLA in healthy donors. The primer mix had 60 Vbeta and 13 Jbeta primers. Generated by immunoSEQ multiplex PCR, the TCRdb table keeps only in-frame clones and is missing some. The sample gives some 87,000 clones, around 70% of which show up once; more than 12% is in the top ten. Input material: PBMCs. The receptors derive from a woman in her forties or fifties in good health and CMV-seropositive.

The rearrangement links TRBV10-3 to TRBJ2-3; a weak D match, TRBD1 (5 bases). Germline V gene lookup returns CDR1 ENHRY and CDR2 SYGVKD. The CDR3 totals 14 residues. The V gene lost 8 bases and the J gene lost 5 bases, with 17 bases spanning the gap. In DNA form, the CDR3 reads TGTGCCATCGCCCAGGGATCGACCCGAGATACGCAGTATTTT. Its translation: CAIAQGSTRDTQYF.

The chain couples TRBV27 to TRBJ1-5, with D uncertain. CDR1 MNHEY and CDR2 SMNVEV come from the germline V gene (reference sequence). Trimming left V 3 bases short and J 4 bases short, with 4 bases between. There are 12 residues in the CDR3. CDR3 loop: CASSFLNQPQHF. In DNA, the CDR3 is TGTGCCAGCAGTTTCCTAAATCAGCCCCAGCATTTT.

The CDR3 loop is CASSLAGGRDYNEQFF. The DNA for the CDR3 is TGTGCCAGCAGCTTAGCCGGCGGGAGGGACTACAATGAGCAGTTCTTC. The genes are TRBV7-9 and TRBJ2-1; 9 bases match TRBD2. CDR1 SEHNR and CDR2 FQNEAQ come from the germline V gene (reference sequence). Unmatched junction bases numbered 3, after V lost 0 bases and J lost 3 bases. The CDR3 is 16 residues long.

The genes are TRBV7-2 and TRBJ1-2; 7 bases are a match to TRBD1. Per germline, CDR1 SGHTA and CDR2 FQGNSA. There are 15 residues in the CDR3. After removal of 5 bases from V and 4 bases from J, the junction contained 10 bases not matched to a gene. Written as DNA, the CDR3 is TGTGCCAGCAGCGTACAGACAGGGTCCCTCTATGGCTACACCTTC. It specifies CASSVQTGSLYGYTF.

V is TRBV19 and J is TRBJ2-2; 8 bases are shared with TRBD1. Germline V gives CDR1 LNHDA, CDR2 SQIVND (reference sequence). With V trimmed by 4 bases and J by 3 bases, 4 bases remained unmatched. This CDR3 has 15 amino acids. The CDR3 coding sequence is TGTGCCAGTAGTACTAAACAGGGGGACACCGGGGAGCTGTTTTTT. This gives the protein CASSTKQGDTGELFF.

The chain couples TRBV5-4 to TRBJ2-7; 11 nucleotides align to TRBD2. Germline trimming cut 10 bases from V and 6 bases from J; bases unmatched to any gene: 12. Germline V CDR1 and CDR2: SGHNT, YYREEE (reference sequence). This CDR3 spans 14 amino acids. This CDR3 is CAFIAGGPGVEQYF. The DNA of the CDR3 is TGTGCCTTCATAGCGGGAGGGCCTGGGGTCGAGCAGTACTTC.

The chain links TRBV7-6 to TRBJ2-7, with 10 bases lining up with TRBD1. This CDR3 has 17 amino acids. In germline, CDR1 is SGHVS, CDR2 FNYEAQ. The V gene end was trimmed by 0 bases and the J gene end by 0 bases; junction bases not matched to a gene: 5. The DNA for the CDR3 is TGTGCCAGCAGCTTAGCTGTGGGACAGGGGAGCTCCTACGAGCAGTACTTC. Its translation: CASSLAVGQGSSYEQYF.

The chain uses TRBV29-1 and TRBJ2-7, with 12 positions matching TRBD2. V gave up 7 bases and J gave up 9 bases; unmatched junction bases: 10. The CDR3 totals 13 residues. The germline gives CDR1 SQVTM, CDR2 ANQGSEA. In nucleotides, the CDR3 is TGCAGCGCTAGGACTAGCGGGACCCGGAGGCAGTACTTC. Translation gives CSARTSGTRRQYF.

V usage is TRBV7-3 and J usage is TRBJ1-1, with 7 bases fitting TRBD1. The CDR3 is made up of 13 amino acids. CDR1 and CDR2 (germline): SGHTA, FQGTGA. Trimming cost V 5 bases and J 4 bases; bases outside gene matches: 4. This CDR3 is CASSPAGGTEAFF. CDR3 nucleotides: TGTGCCAGCAGCCCAGCAGGGGGCACTGAAGCTTTCTTT.

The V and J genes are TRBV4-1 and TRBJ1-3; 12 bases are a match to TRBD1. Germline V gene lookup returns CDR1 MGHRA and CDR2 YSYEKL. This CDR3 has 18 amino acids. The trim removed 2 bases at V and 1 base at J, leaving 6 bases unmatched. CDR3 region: CASSQRDRGRLSGNTIYF. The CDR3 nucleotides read TGCGCCAGCAGCCAACGGGACAGGGGGCGGCTATCTGGAAACACCATATATTTT.

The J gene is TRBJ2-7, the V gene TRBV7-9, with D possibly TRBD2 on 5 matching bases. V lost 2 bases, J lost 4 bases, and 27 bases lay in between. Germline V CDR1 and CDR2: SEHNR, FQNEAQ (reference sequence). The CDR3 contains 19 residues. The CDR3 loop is CASSLFPARADRGRYEQYF. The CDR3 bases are TGTGCCAGCAGCTTATTCCCGGCGAGAGCGGACCGCGGTCGATACGAGCAGTACTTC.

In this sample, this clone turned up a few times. The CDR3 bases are TGTGCCAGTAGTATAGGGACTGTCAGCACAGATACGCAGTATTTT. Protein product: CASSIGTVSTDTQYF. The rearrangement uses TRBV19 and TRBJ2-3, with D tentatively TRBD2 (5 bases). CDR3 length: 15 residues. Trimming took 1 base from V and 0 from J, leaving 8 bases between them. Germline V lookup: CDR1 LNHDA, CDR2 SQIVND (reference sequence).

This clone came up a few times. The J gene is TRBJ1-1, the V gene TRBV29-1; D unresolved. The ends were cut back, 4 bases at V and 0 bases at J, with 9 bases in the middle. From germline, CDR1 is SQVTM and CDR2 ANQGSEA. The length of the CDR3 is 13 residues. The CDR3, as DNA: TGCAGCGTTGTGGGCGACCTGAACACTGAAGCTTTCTTT. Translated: CSVVGDLNTEAFF. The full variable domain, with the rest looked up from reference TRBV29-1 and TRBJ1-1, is SAVISQKPSRDICQRGTSLTIQCQVDSQVTMMFWYRQQPGQSLTLIATANQGSEATYESGFVIDKFPISRPNLTFSTLTVSNMSPEDSSIYLCSVVGDLNTEAFFGQGTRLTVV.

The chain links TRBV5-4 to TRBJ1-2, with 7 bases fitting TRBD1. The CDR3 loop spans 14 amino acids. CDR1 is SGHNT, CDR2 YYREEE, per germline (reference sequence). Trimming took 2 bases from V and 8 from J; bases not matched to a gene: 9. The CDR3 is CASSLVQGPSGYTF. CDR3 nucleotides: TGTGCCAGCAGCTTAGTACAGGGGCCGTCGGGCTACACCTTC.